This entry describes one T cell receptor beta chain. These data originate in a study of blood T cell repertoires in COVID-19. The wider study: Material from acute and convalescent COVID-19 was sourced from the United States, Italy and Spain. From T cells, B-cell-depleted T cells, or PBMCs came the material, which was cDNA or gDNA.

Deletions cut 2 bases from V and 7 bases from J, with 12 bases between. Germline-derived CDR1 and CDR2 are WNHNN and SYGVQD (reference sequence). The length of the CDR3 is 13 residues. As processed by the authors: From reference gene primer amplification, estimates of nucleated cell counts were derived. The table came from immunoSEQ multiplex PCR; TCRdb's copy has only in-frame clones and leaves some out. The DNA gave D and trimming, while V, J and clone size come from that table. The sample shows about 270,000 clones, roughly 80% of them seen only once. Sequencing used peripheral blood. The TCR sequence derives from a woman in her 50s with active or convalescent COVID-19. The V and J genes are TRBV10-1 and TRBJ2-7; D uncertain. The CDR3 here is CASSESPNGEQYF. Written as DNA, the CDR3 is TGCGCCAGCAGTGAGAGCCCGAACGGGGAGCAGTACTTC.